This T cell receptor beta chain was documented in a study of T cell responses to AZD1222 COVID-19 vaccine. Study results and limitations: Close to half of spike-specific TCRs reportedly recognize unmutated variant regions.

The germline V gene has CDR1 MNHEY and CDR2 SVGAGI. The trim removed 5 bases at V and 7 bases at J, leaving 9 bases unmatched. This CDR3 spans 14 amino acids. Regarding this clone: Its antigen is as yet unknown.

Profiling relied on immunoSEQ multiplex PCR, and the TCRdb table lists in-frame clones only, not all of them. The sample includes tens of thousands of clones, roughly 89% of them seen just once. The rearrangement uses TRBV6-5 and TRBJ1-1; 8 nucleotides match TRBD1. This material consisted of peripheral blood, taken 28 days after the second AZD1222 dose. This clonotype was sampled from an adult who received the AZD1222 COVID-19 vaccine. This chain's CDR3 is CASSQDRDLNEAFF. In nucleotides, the CDR3 is TGTGCCAGCAGTCAGGACAGGGATCTGAATGAAGCTTTCTTT.